The T cell receptor beta chain described here comes from a study of T cells after posttransplantation cyclophosphamide. The study, taken as a whole, reports: Later post-transplant blood repertoires were often dominated by donor CD8+ memory clones. Recipient CMV seropositivity and CMV reactivation strongly tracked TRB clonality.

A marrow graft followed busulfan-fludarabine conditioning, with cyclophosphamide on days +3 and +4. This clone was counted ten times or more. Its antigen remains unknown. Only in-frame clones appear in the TCRdb table, and some are missing; sequencing was by immunoSEQ multiplex PCR. Observed in the sample are tens of thousands of clones, none of them singletons. Trimming pared 7 bases from V and 3 bases from J, leaving 16 bases between. The length of the CDR3 is 14 residues. CDR1 MNHNS and CDR2 SASEGT come from the germline V gene. The chain recombines TRBV6-1 with TRBJ2-7; a possible D gene is TRBD1 (8 bases). The sample consisted of PBMCs, taken after allogeneic stem cell transplant with posttransplant cyclophosphamide. This receptor was obtained from a young adult male patient who received an allogeneic stem cell transplant from a related donor, was CMV-positive, and had no GVHD. Certain T cells may be donor cells from the graft. The CDR3 coding sequence is TGTGCCAGCAACCCGACAGGGGAGGGCTACGAGCAGTACTTC. Its protein is CASNPTGEGYEQYF.